These 26 T cell receptor beta chains share one sample of origin, sequenced in a study of CD8+ T cells in alopecia areata. Stated treatment: oral pan-JAK inhibitor, 5-10 mg twice daily. Extracted from the samples, RNA was reverse transcribed into cDNA to serve as the sequencing template. The repertoire was sequenced with immunoSEQ multiplex PCR; TCRdb's copy has only in-frame clones and lacks some. The sample has approximately 200,000 clones, 43% seen once; the top ten hold over 2%. The sequencing here drew on CD4+ T cells sorted from blood, taken at approximately week 37, from a patient treated with tofacitinib. All receptors come from a human donor with alopecia areata.

The rearrangement links TRBV11-3 to TRBJ1-1; no definite D call. With 2 bases removed from V and 1 base from J, the gap between germline ends came to 8 bases. The CDR3 is 14 residues long. Germline-derived CDR1 and CDR2 are SGHNT and YENEEA. CDR3 region: CASSLRGRNTEAFF. CDR3 coding DNA: TGTGCCAGCAGCTTACGGGGTCGGAACACTGAAGCTTTCTTT.

The rearrangement uses TRBV7-2 and TRBJ2-1; D possibly corresponds to TRBD1 (5 bases). CDR1 and CDR2 from the germline V gene are SGHTA and FQGNSA. V lost 5 bases and J 7 bases, leaving 18 bases between the germline ends. CDR3 length: 15 amino acids. The CDR3 reads CASSLPDRLYNEQFF. CDR3 DNA: TGTGCCAGCAGCCTGCCTGACAGACTCTATAATGAGCAGTTCTTC.

The J gene is TRBJ1-1, the V gene TRBV18; unclear D gene. CDR3 size: 13 residues. CDR1 is KGHSH, CDR2 LQKENI, per germline. The V gene lost 2 bases and the J gene lost 7 bases, with 11 bases spanning the gap. The CDR3 DNA reads as TGTGCCAGCTCACCATCTGGGGAGGGTGAAGCTTTCTTT. It is translated as CASSPSGEGEAFF.

The chain uses TRBV7-2 and TRBJ1-3; TRBD1 matches 7 bases. The CDR3 loop spans 15 amino acids. Trimming at V came to 7 bases and at J to 2 bases, leaving 8 bases not matched to a gene. Germline V gives CDR1 SGHTA, CDR2 FQGNSA. The DNA for the CDR3 is TGTGCCAGCACCCCTCAGGGGGACGCTGGAAACACCATATATTTT. Protein: CASTPQGDAGNTIYF.

The chain employs TRBV28 and TRBJ1-1, with D maybe TRBD1 (5 bases). Per germline, CDR1 MDHEN and CDR2 SYDVKM. V lost 5 bases and J 5 bases, leaving 18 bases between the germline ends. This CDR3 contains 15 residues. CDR3 nucleotide sequence: TGTGCCAGCAGTCGAGCCAGGGTTGGAGGAACTGAAGCTTTCTTT. Protein product: CASSRARVGGTEAFF.

This clone has more than one count but fewer than ten. V usage is TRBV11-2 and J usage is TRBJ1-1; perhaps TRBD1 as D (5 bases). The CDR3 length is 15 residues. Deletions cut 3 bases from V and 6 bases from J, with 17 bases between. Germline assignment: CDR1 SGHAT and CDR2 FQNNGV. The CDR3 loop is CASSFGGSLRSEAFF. The CDR3 nucleotides read TGTGCCAGCAGCTTCGGGGGGAGTCTACGCTCTGAAGCTTTCTTT.

The V call is TRBV7-8, the J call TRBJ2-7; D is possibly TRBD2 (7 bases). Germline CDR1 SGHVS, CDR2 FQNEAQ. CDR3 length equals 12 residues. The V gene lost 7 bases and the J gene lost 6 bases, with 13 bases spanning the gap. CDR3 sequence reads: CASKGGEGEQYF. The CDR3 bases are TGTGCCAGCAAAGGGGGGGAGGGCGAGCAGTACTTC.

The chain employs TRBV11-2 and TRBJ2-6; 9 bases agree with TRBD1. There are 17 residues in the CDR3. Germline CDR1 reads SGHAT; CDR2 reads FQNNGV. The V segment lost 4 bases and the J segment 0 bases; nucleotides outside the gene matches: 4. The CDR3 spells CASSSTGGPSGANVLTF. CDR3 in DNA: TGTGCCAGCAGCTCGACAGGGGGACCCTCTGGGGCCAACGTCCTGACTTTC.

The chain carries TRBV29-1 and TRBJ1-2; 7 bases agree with TRBD1. The germline gives CDR1 SQVTM, CDR2 ANQGSEA. The CDR3 has 14 amino acids. J was trimmed by 2 bases and V by 4 bases; bases with no gene match: 7. CDR3 protein: CSVVGGGANYGYTF. CDR3 in DNA: TGCAGCGTTGTCGGAGGGGGCGCAAACTATGGCTACACCTTC.

V and J are TRBV11-2 and TRBJ1-1; TRBD1 matches at 7 bases. The germline V gene encodes CDR1 SGHAT and CDR2 FQNNGV. The ends lost 0 bases at V and 11 bases at J; junction bases unmatched: 3. This CDR3 has 12 amino acids. CDR3 nucleotide sequence: TGTGCCAGCAGCTTAGATCCCAGGGGGGCTTTCTTT. This gives the protein CASSLDPRGAFF.

This clone was seen a few times. The same CDR3 is also encoded by other DNA sequences in this sample. This chain connects TRBV9 to TRBJ2-2; D remains ambiguous. There are 14 residues in the CDR3. Germline assignment: CDR1 SGDLS and CDR2 YYNGEE. The V and J ends lost 2 bases and 2 bases respectively, with 7 bases between them. This CDR3 reads CASSVRTNTGELFF. CDR3 nucleotides: TGTGCCAGCAGCGTTCGAACAAACACCGGGGAGCTGTTTTTT. The full variable domain, rest sourced from reference TRBV9 and TRBJ2-2, is DSGVTQTPKHLITATGQRVTLRCSPRSGDLSVYWYQQSLDQGLQFLIQYYNGEERAKGNILERFSAQQFPDLHSELNLSSLELGDSALYFCASSVRTNTGELFFGEGSRLTVL.

DNA for the CDR3: TGTGCCAGCAGCCTGACAGCGTCGAACACCGGGGAGCTGTTTTTT. Translating gives CASSLTASNTGELFF. The chain is built from TRBV27 and TRBJ2-2; a possible D gene is TRBD1 (5 bases). In germline, CDR1 is MNHEY, CDR2 SMNVEV (reference sequence). V was trimmed by 6 bases and J by 0 bases, leaving 11 bases between them. This CDR3 has 15 residues.

This clone was observed a few times. CDR3 sequence reads: CASSPGPNTEAFF. The CDR3 coding sequence is TGCGCCAGCAGCCCGGGACCCAACACTGAAGCTTTCTTT. This chain links TRBV5-1 with TRBJ1-1; perhaps TRBD1 as D (5 bases). V was pared by 4 bases and J by 2 bases, with 9 bases between. CDR1 and CDR2 (germline): SGHRS, YFSETQ. The CDR3 spans 13 residues.

The chain employs TRBV5-4 and TRBJ2-7, with D perhaps matching TRBD1 (5 bases). The CDR3 is 15 amino acids. Between the trimmed V and J ends, which lost 2 bases and 6 bases, there was a span of 18 bases. The germline gives CDR1 SGHNT, CDR2 YYREEE (reference sequence). CDR3 loop: CASSFDSHPYLEQYF. The CDR3 DNA follows: TGTGCCAGCAGCTTTGACAGTCACCCCTATCTCGAGCAGTACTTC.

The genes are TRBV18 and TRBJ2-3; 8 positions match TRBD2. Germline assignment: CDR1 KGHSH and CDR2 LQKENI. The CDR3 covers 14 residues. Trimming removed 6 bases from V and 5 bases from J; junction bases left unmatched: 7. The CDR3 region is CASSATSGRDTQYF. The DNA for the CDR3 is TGTGCCAGCTCCGCCACCAGCGGGAGAGATACGCAGTATTTT.

This rearrangement joins TRBV30 to TRBJ2-3; D is perhaps TRBD1 (6 bases). Germline CDR1 reads GTSNPN; CDR2 reads SVGIG (reference sequence). The CDR3 consists of 17 residues. Trimming stripped 3 bases from V and 0 bases from J, with 19 bases between. The DNA for the CDR3 is TGTGCCTGGAGCGCAAACTTCGGACAGCCTAGCACAGATACGCAGTATTTT. Encoded protein: CAWSANFGQPSTDTQYF.

This chain joins TRBV7-9 and TRBJ2-2; no definite D call. The CDR3 consists of 14 residues. Germline V gene lookup returns CDR1 SEHNR and CDR2 FQNEAQ (reference sequence). V was pared by 2 bases and J by 1 base, with 5 bases between. CDR3 in amino acids: CASSLSGNTGELFF. CDR3 nucleotides: TGTGCCAGCAGCTTATCGGGGAACACCGGGGAGCTGTTTTTT.

V usage is TRBV5-1 and J usage is TRBJ2-2; no definite D call. Germline loops: CDR1 SGHRS, CDR2 YFSETQ. Trimming cost V 4 bases and J 0 bases, with 7 bases left between them. This CDR3 has 14 amino acids. CDR3 nucleotide sequence: TGCGCCAGCAGCCCAACAACGAACACCGGGGAGCTGTTTTTT. Amino acid sequence: CASSPTTNTGELFF.

The chain couples TRBV7-2 to TRBJ2-7; 10 bases map to TRBD2. Germline values: CDR1 SGHTA, CDR2 FQGNSA. The CDR3 extends over 14 amino acids. The V segment lost 1 base and the J segment 5 bases; nucleotides outside the gene matches: 2. CDR3 loop: CASSLEGLADEQYF. The CDR3 region has the DNA TGTGCCAGCAGCTTAGAAGGACTAGCGGACGAGCAGTACTTC.

The chain joins TRBV9 to TRBJ2-1; the match to TRBD2 covers 11 bases. This CDR3 is built from 15 residues. Germline CDR1 is SGDLS and CDR2 is YYNGEE. Trimming at V came to 3 bases and at J to 8 bases, leaving 7 bases not matched to a gene. Here the CDR3 DNA reads TGTGCCAGCAGCGCCTCGGGACTAGCGGCCCATGAGCAGTTCTTC. Protein product: CASSASGLAAHEQFF.

This clone showed up just a few times. This chain connects TRBV19 to TRBJ1-5; maybe TRBD1 (5 bases). CDR1 and CDR2 from the germline V gene are LNHDA and SQIVND (reference sequence). V was trimmed by 3 bases and J by 2 bases, leaving 8 bases between them. The CDR3 consists of 14 residues. CDR3 in DNA: TGTGCCAGTAGTATTAGGGGTCGCAATCAGCCCCAGCATTTT. It translates to CASSIRGRNQPQHF.

The chain recombines TRBV5-1 with TRBJ2-5, with 9 positions matching TRBD1. In germline, CDR1 is SGHRS, CDR2 YFSETQ. V shed 5 bases, J shed 2 bases, and the junction held 7 bases outside the gene matches. CDR3 length: 15 residues. CDR3 in DNA: TGCGCCAGCAGACCGACAGGGGGTTGGCAAGAGACCCAGTACTTC. This encodes CASRPTGGWQETQYF.

The CDR3 protein is CACQVQGRATEAFF. The CDR3 nucleotides are TGTGCCTGTCAGGTACAGGGAAGGGCCACTGAAGCTTTCTTT. This rearrangement joins TRBV30 to TRBJ1-1; a weak D match, TRBD1 (6 bases). V was cut by 6 bases and J by 4 bases, with 18 bases left in between. This CDR3 has 14 amino acids. Germline assignment: CDR1 GTSNPN and CDR2 SVGIG (reference sequence).

The chain uses TRBV10-2 and TRBJ2-1; D call uncertain. The length of the CDR3 is 15 residues. Trimming removed 3 bases at V and 5 bases at J, with 14 bases between. The germline V gene has CDR1 WSHSY and CDR2 SAAADI. The CDR3 nucleotides read TGCGCCAGCAGTGACGGTCGGTTAGGGCACAATGAGCAGTTCTTC. This translates into CASSDGRLGHNEQFF.

The gene calls are TRBV30 and TRBJ1-2; D is uncertain. The V and J ends lost 3 bases and 5 bases respectively, with 16 bases between them. The CDR3 runs 14 residues. Germline assignment: CDR1 GTSNPN and CDR2 SVGIG (reference sequence). The CDR3 loop reads CAWSLSGRNYGYTF. CDR3 nucleotide sequence: TGTGCCTGGAGCCTGTCGGGCAGGAATTATGGCTACACCTTC.

There are a few counts of this clone. The rearrangement joins TRBV6-6 to TRBJ2-3; D not certain. This CDR3 spans 13 amino acids. Germline V lookup: CDR1 MNHNY, CDR2 SVGAGI (reference sequence). Deletions cut 2 bases from V and 2 bases from J, with 5 bases between. The CDR3 bases are TGTGCCAGCAGTTACCCTACCACAGATACGCAGTATTTT. It yields the protein CASSYPTTDTQYF.